This TCR beta chain emerged from a study of blood T cell repertoires in COVID-19. Overall study: Nucleic acid was either cDNA or gDNA, and it came from T cells, B-cell-depleted T cells, or PBMCs.

Methods used by the authors: Reference gene primer amplification gave estimated nucleated cell counts. Assay used: immunoSEQ multiplex PCR; TCRdb lists only in-frame clones, some missing. The V and J calls and clone size come from that table; D and trimming were worked out from the DNA. The profile shows about 130,000 clones, roughly 87% of them singletons. CDR1 and CDR2 (germline): GTSNPN, SVGIG (reference sequence). The CDR3 loop spans 17 amino acids. The junction had 7 bases not matched to a gene; V was cut back by 1 base and J by 0 bases. Sample: peripheral blood. The receptor's source is a man aged 80 or over with active or convalescent COVID-19. V usage is TRBV30 and J usage is TRBJ1-5; 9 nucleotides align to TRBD1. The CDR3: CAWSADRGPLSNQPQHF. CDR3 in DNA: TGTGCCTGGAGTGCGGACAGGGGCCCCCTTAGCAATCAGCCCCAGCATTTT.